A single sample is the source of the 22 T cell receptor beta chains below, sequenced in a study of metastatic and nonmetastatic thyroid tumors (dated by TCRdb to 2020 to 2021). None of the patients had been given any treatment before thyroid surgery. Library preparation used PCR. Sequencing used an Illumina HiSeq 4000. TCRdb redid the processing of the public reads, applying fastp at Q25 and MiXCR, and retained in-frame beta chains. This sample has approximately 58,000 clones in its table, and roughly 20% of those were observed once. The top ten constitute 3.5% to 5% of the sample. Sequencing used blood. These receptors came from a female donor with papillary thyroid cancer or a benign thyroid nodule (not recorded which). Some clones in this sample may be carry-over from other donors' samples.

CDR3 sequence: CASSLGMGSSYEQYF. DNA of the CDR3: TGTGCCAGCAGCTTGGGCATGGGGTCCTCCTACGAGCAGTACTTC. The J gene is TRBJ2-7, the V gene TRBV5-5; D ambiguous. CDR1 is SGHKS, CDR2 YYEKEE, per germline (reference sequence). V gave up 0 bases and J gave up 0 bases, with 10 bases separating them. CDR3 size: 15 residues.

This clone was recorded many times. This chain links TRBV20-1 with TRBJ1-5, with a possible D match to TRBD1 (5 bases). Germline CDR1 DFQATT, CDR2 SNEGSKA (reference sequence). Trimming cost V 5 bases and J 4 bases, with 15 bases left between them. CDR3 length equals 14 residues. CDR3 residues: CSARPDTQNQPQHF. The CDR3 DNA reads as TGCAGTGCTCGGCCGGACACCCAAAATCAGCCCCAGCATTTT.

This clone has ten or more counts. The CDR3 nucleotides read TGCAGTGCTAAGGACAGAGGCTACACTGAAGCTTTCTTT. This sequence encodes CSAKDRGYTEAFF. The V gene is TRBV20-1, the J gene TRBJ1-1; D might be TRBD1 (6 bases). Germline V lookup: CDR1 DFQATT, CDR2 SNEGSKA (reference sequence). This CDR3 spans 13 amino acids. V lost 4 bases and J lost 3, with 12 bases in between.

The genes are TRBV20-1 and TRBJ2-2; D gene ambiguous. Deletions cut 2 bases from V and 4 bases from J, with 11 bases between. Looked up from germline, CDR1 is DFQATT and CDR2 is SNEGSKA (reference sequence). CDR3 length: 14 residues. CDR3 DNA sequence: TGCAGTGCTAGAACTTCGCTTACCACCGGGGAGCTGTTTTTT. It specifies CSARTSLTTGELFF.

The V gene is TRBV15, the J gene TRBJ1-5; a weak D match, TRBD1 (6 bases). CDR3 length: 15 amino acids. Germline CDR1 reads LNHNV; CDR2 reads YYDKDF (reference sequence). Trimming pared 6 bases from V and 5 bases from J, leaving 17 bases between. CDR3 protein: CATRSQGQNYQPQHF. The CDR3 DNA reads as TGTGCCACCAGAAGTCAAGGACAGAACTATCAGCCCCAGCATTTT.

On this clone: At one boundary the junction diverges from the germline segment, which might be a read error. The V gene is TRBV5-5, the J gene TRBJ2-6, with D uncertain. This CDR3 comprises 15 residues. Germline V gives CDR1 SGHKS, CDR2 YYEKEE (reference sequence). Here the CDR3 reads CANSLEGPEANVLTF. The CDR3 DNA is TGTGCCAACAGCTTGGAAGGCCCTGAGGCCAACGTCCTGACTTTC.

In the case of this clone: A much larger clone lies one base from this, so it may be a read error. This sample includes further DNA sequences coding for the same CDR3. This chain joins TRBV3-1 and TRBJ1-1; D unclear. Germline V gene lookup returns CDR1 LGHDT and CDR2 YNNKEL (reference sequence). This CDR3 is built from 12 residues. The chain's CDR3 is CASSQGVTEAFF. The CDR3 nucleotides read TGTGCCAGCAGCCAAGGTGTCACTGAAGCCTTCTTT.

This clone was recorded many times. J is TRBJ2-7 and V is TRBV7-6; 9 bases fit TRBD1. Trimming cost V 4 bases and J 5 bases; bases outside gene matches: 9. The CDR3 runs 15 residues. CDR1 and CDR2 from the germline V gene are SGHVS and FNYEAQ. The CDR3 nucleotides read TGTGCCAGCAGCTCCCCAGGGACAGGGAGGAACGAGCAGTACTTC. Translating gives CASSSPGTGRNEQYF.

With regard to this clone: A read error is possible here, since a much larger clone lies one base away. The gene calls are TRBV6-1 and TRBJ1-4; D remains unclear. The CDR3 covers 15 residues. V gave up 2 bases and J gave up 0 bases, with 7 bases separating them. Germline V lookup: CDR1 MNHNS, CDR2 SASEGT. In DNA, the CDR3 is TGTGCCAGCAGTGAACTTACTGCAACTAATGAAAAACTGTTTTTT. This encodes CASSELTATNEKLFF.

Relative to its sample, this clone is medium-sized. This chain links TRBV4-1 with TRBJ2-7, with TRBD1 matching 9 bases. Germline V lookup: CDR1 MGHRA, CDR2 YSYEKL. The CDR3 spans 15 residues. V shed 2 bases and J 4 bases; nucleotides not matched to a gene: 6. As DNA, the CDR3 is TGCGCCAGCAGCCAACCTACAGGGGGCTTTTACGAGCAGTACTTC. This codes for CASSQPTGGFYEQYF.

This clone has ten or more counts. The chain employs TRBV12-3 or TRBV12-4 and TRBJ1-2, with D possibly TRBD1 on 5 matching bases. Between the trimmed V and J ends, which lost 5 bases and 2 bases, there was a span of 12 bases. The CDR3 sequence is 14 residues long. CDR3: CASSTRQYNYGYTF. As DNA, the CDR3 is TGTGCCAGCAGTACCCGACAGTACAACTATGGCTACACCTTC.

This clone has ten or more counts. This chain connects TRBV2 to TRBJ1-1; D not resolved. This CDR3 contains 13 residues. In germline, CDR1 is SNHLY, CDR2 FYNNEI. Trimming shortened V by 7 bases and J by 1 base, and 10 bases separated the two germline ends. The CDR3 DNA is TGTGCCAGCAAGGAGGGCGAGAACACTGAAGCTTTCTTT. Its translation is CASKEGENTEAFF.

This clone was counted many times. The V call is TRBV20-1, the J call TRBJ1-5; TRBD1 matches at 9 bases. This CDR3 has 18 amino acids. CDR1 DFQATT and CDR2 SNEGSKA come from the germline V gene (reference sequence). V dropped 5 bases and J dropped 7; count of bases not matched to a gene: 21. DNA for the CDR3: TGCAGTGCTGTCAACCCGGGACAGGGAAAGGGGGGGGGACAGCCCCAGCATTTT. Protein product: CSAVNPGQGKGGGQPQHF.

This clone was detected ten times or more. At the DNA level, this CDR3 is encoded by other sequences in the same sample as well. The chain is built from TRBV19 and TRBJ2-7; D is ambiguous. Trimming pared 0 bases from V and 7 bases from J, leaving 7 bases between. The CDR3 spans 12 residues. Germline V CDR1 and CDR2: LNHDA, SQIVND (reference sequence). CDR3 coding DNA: TGTGCCAGTAGTATAGATCCAAGGGAGCAGTACTTC. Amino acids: CASSIDPREQYF.

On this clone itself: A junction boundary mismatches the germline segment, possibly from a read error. CDR3 residues: CSASGDSGNTEAVF. The CDR3 coding sequence is TGCAGTGCATCAGGGGACAGTGGGAACACTGAAGCTGTCTTT. V and J are TRBV20-1 and TRBJ1-1; 7 bases line up with TRBD1. This CDR3 contains 14 residues. From germline, CDR1 is DFQATT and CDR2 SNEGSKA (reference sequence).

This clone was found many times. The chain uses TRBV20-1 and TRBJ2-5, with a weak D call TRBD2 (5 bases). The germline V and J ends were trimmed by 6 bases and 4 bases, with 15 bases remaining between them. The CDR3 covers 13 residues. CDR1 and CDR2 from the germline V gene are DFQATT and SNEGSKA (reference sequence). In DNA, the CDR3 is TGCAGTGCACAAACGGGGAGCAGAGAGACCCAGTACTTC. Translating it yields CSAQTGSRETQYF.

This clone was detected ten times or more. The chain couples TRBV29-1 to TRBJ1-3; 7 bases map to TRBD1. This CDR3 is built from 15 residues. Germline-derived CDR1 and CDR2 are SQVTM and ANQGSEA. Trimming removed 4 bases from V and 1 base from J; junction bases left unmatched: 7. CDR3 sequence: CSVAGAGGSGNTIYF. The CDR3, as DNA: TGCAGCGTTGCAGGGGCAGGGGGGTCTGGAAACACCATATATTTT.

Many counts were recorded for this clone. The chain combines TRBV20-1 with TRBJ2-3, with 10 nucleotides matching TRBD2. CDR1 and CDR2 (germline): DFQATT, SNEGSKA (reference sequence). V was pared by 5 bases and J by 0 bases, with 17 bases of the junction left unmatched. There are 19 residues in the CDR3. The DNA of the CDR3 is TGCAGTGCTTTTCTTCTAGCGGGAGCATCGAACTCTAGCACAGATACGCAGTATTTT. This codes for CSAFLLAGASNSSTDTQYF.

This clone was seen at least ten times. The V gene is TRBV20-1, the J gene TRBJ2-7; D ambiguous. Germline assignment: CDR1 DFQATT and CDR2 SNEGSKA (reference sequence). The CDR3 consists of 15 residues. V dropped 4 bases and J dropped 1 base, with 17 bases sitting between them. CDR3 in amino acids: CSAIRGGPTSYEQYF. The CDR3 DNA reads TGCAGTGCTATAAGAGGCGGACCCACTTCCTACGAGCAGTACTTC.

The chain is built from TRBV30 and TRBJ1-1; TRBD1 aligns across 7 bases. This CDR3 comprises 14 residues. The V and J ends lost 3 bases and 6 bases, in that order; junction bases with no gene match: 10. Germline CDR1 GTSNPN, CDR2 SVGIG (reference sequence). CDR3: CAWSRQGLYSEAFF. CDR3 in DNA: TGTGCCTGGAGCAGACAGGGTTTGTACTCTGAAGCTTTCTTT.

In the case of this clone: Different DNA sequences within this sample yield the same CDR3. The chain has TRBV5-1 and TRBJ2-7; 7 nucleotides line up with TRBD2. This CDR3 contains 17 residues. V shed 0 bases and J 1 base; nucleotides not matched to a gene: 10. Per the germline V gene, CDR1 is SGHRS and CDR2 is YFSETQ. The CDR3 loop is CASSLGPSGASSYEQYF. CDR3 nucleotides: TGCGCCAGCAGCTTGGGGCCTAGCGGCGCCTCATCCTACGAGCAGTACTTC.

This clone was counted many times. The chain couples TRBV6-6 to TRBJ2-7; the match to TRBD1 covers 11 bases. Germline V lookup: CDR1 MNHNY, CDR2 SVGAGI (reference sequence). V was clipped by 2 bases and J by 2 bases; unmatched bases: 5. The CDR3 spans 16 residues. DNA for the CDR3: TGTGCCAGCAGTTACCGGGGACAGGGGGTCGCCTACGAGCAGTACTTC. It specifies CASSYRGQGVAYEQYF.